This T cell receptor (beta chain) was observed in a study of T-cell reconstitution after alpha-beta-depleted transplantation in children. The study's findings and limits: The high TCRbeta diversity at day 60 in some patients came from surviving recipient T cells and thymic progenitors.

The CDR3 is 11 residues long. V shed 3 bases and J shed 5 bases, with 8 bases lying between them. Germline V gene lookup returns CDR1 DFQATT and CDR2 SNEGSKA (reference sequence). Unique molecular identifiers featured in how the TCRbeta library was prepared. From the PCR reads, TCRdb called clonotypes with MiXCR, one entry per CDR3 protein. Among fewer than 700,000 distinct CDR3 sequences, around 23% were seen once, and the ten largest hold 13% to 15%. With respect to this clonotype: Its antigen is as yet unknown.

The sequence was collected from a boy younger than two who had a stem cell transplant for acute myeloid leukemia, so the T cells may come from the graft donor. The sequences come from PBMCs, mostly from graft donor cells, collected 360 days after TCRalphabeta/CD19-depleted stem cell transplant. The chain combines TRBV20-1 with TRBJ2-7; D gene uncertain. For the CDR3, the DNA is TGCAGTGCTAGCGGTCCAAACGAGCAGTACTTC. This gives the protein CSASGPNEQYF.